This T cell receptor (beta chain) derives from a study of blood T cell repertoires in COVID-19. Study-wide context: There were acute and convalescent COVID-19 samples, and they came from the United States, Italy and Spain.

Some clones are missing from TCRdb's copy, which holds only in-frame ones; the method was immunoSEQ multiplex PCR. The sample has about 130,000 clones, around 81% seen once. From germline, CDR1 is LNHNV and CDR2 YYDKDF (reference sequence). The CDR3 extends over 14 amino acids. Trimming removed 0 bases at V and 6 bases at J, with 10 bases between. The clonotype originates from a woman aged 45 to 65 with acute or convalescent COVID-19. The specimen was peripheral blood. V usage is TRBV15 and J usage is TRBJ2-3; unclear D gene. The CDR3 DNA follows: TGTGCCACCAGCAGAGATTTATCGCGGGATACGCAGTATTTT. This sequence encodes CATSRDLSRDTQYF.